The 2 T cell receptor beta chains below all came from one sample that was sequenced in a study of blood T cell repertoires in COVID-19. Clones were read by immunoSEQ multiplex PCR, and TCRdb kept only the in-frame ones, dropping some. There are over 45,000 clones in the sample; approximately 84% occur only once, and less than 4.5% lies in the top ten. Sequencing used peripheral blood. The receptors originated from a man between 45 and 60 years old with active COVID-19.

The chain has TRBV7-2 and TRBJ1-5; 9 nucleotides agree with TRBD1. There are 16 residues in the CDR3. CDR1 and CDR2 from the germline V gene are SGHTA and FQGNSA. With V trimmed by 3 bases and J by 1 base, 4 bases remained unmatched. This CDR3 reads CASSFGTGRSNQPQHF. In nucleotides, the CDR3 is TGTGCCAGCAGCTTTGGGACAGGGAGAAGCAATCAGCCCCAGCATTTT.

The CDR3 DNA is TGTGCCAGCAGCTCAGGACAGGTAACAGCCGGCGGCTACACCTTC. Encoded protein: CASSSGQVTAGGYTF. The chain links TRBV5-4 to TRBJ1-2; 7 bases match TRBD1. CDR3 length: 15 residues. V shed 3 bases, J shed 8 bases, and the junction held 13 bases outside the gene matches. Germline loops: CDR1 SGHNT, CDR2 YYREEE (reference sequence).